These 20 T cell receptor beta chains originate from one sample sequenced in a study of cytomegalovirus exposure and HLA in healthy donors. PCR employed 60 Vbeta and 13 Jbeta primers. The protocol was immunoSEQ multiplex PCR, while the TCRdb copy is restricted to in-frame clones and leaves out a portion. The sample carries roughly 170,000 clones, approximately 80% recorded once. The sample comprised PBMCs. Receptors originate from a man aged 18 to 30 in good health and CMV-seronegative.

V usage is TRBV2 and J usage is TRBJ2-7, with 7 bases that match TRBD1. The V gene end was trimmed by 6 bases and the J gene end by 6 bases; junction bases not matched to a gene: 11. This CDR3 spans 14 amino acids. Germline CDR1 and CDR2: SNHLY and FYNNEI. CDR3 amino acids: CASRGDSSVSEQYF. In nucleotides, the CDR3 is TGTGCCAGCAGGGGGGACAGCTCAGTATCCGAGCAGTACTTC.

The chain is built from TRBV7-6 and TRBJ1-1, with a possible D match to TRBD1 (6 bases). The V end was cut by 5 bases, the J end by 0 bases, with 13 bases between. The CDR3 length is 15 residues. From germline, CDR1 is SGHVS and CDR2 FNYEAQ. The CDR3 region is CASSVLQGVNTEAFF. The CDR3 DNA follows: TGTGCCAGCAGCGTCTTACAGGGTGTGAACACTGAAGCTTTCTTT. The full variable domain, its missing parts supplied by reference TRBV7-6 and TRBJ1-1, is GAGVSQSPRYKVTKRGQDVALRCDPISGHVSLYWYRQALGQGPEFLTYFNYEAQQDKSGLPNDRFSAERPEGSISTLTIQRTEQRDSAMYRCASSVLQGVNTEAFFGQGTRLTVV.

This clone was picked up a small number of times. The chain combines TRBV28 with TRBJ1-4; D gene unclear. Germline V gives CDR1 MDHEN, CDR2 SYDVKM. The V end lost 3 bases, the J end lost 3 bases, and 5 bases lay between the germline ends. This CDR3 spans 13 amino acids. The CDR3 bases are TGTGCCAGCAGTTTGCGGGCTAATGAAAAACTGTTTTTT. This encodes CASSLRANEKLFF.

To note about this clone: Because it lacks the conserved phenylalanine or tryptophan at the end, this CDR3 is likely a read error. V usage is TRBV6-1 and J usage is TRBJ1-5, with TRBD1 identical over 7 bases. The CDR3 length is 14 residues. The V gene's germline CDR1 is MNHNS and CDR2 SASEGT. V gave up 4 bases and J gave up 3 bases; unmatched junction bases: 3. Here the CDR3 reads CASSVTGPNQPQHS. CDR3 bases: TGTGCCAGCAGTGTGACAGGGCCCAATCAGCCCCAGCATTCT.

This clone was seen just once. V and J are TRBV4-2 and TRBJ2-1, with D perhaps matching TRBD2 (5 bases). Trimming removed 1 base from V and 7 bases from J, with 11 bases in between. The CDR3 runs 14 residues. Per the germline V gene, CDR1 is LGHNA and CDR2 is YNFKEQ. In nucleotides, the CDR3 is TGTGCCAGCAGCCAAGGGAGGAATGGGAATGAGCAGTTCTTC. This sequence encodes CASSQGRNGNEQFF.

The rearrangement uses TRBV6-4 and TRBJ1-1; 8 positions agree with TRBD1. CDR1 MRHNA and CDR2 SNTAGT come from the germline V gene. This CDR3 has 15 residues. V shed 4 bases, J shed 1 base, and the junction held 5 bases outside the gene matches. CDR3 nucleotides: TGTGCCAGCAGTGCCAGGGGGCTAGGGAACACTGAAGCTTTCTTT. Its translation: CASSARGLGNTEAFF.

The chain carries TRBV7-9 and TRBJ1-1; TRBD1 matches 11 bases. Per the germline V gene, CDR1 is SEHNR and CDR2 is FQNEAQ (reference sequence). This CDR3 has 15 amino acids. Losses at the gene ends were 5 bases for V and 6 bases for J; bases not matched to a gene: 8. CDR3 in amino acids: CASSLQGQGEAEAFF. The CDR3 nucleotides are TGTGCCAGCAGCCTCCAGGGACAGGGGGAAGCTGAAGCTTTCTTT.

This CDR3 is CASSVQTGFDWGNQPQHF. In nucleotides, the CDR3 is TGTGCCAGCAGTGTACAGACAGGGTTTGATTGGGGCAATCAGCCCCAGCATTTT. This chain connects TRBV2 to TRBJ1-5; 7 bases map to TRBD1. The CDR3 sequence is 18 residues long. Germline V gene data show CDR1 as SNHLY and CDR2 as FYNNEI. Trimming at V came to 4 bases and at J to 2 bases, leaving 14 bases not matched to a gene. Complete variable domain (other parts from reference TRBV2 and TRBJ1-5): EPEVTQTPSHQVTQMGQEVILRCVPISNHLYFYWYRQILGQKVEFLVSFYNNEISEKSEIFDDQFSVERPDGSNFTLKIRSTKLEDSAMYFCASSVQTGFDWGNQPQHFGDGTRLSIL.

Only one count was recorded for this clone. This rearrangement joins TRBV11-1 to TRBJ2-1; maybe TRBD2 (5 bases). This CDR3 has 15 residues. V was cut by 0 bases and J by 3 bases, with 9 bases left in between. Germline assignment: CDR1 SGHAT and CDR2 FQDESV (reference sequence). CDR3 amino acids: CASSLAGLDYNEQFF. Written as DNA, the CDR3 is TGTGCCAGCAGCTTAGCCGGACTCGACTACAATGAGCAGTTCTTC.

CDR3 bases: TGTGCCAGCAGCTTAGTGGCAGGGGGCAGTGAGCAGTTCTTC. Amino acids: CASSLVAGGSEQFF. The V call is TRBV7-8, the J call TRBJ2-1; 8 positions agree with TRBD1. The CDR3 totals 14 residues. V trimming: 1 base; J trimming: 9 bases; junction bases outside the gene matches: 5. Germline V gives CDR1 SGHVS, CDR2 FQNEAQ. Variable domain in full (rest from reference TRBV7-8 and TRBJ2-1): GAGVSQSPRYKVAKRGQDVALRCDPISGHVSLFWYQQALGQGPEFLTYFQNEAQLDKSGLPSDRFFAERPEGSVSTLKIQRTQQEDSAVYLCASSLVAGGSEQFFGPGTRLTVL.

This chain connects TRBV4-1 to TRBJ1-4; 8 positions agree with TRBD1. Germline V gene lookup returns CDR1 MGHRA and CDR2 YSYEKL. The CDR3 has 14 amino acids. The V gene end was trimmed by 1 base and the J gene end by 7 bases; junction bases not matched to a gene: 2. The CDR3 DNA sequence: TGCGCCAGCAGCCAAGGACAGGGGACTGAAAAACTGTTTTTT. Translating gives CASSQGQGTEKLFF.

This chain links TRBV27 with TRBJ1-1; D remains unclear. The germline CDR1 and CDR2 sequences are MNHEY and SMNVEV (reference sequence). The ends were cut back, 6 bases at V and 3 bases at J, with 11 bases in the middle. The CDR3 is made up of 13 amino acids. The CDR3 is CASRASRDTEAFF. For the CDR3, the DNA is TGTGCCAGCAGGGCCTCGAGGGACACTGAAGCTTTCTTT.

The chain has TRBV30 and TRBJ1-2; perhaps TRBD1 as D (5 bases). The CDR3 covers 15 residues. The V and J ends lost 3 bases and 0 bases respectively, with 14 bases between them. In germline, CDR1 is GTSNPN, CDR2 SVGIG (reference sequence). The chain's CDR3 is CAWSRLTVSNYGYTF. CDR3 in DNA: TGTGCCTGGAGCCGATTGACAGTCTCTAACTATGGCTACACCTTC.

This chain joins TRBV10-3 and TRBJ1-5; 9 positions match TRBD1. V dropped 10 bases and J dropped 5; count of bases not matched to a gene: 12. This CDR3 comprises 15 residues. Germline V gene lookup returns CDR1 ENHRY and CDR2 SYGVKD. The CDR3, as DNA: TGTGCCACCACGGGGACAGGGCCCTTCGATCAGCCCCAGCATTTT. Its protein product is CATTGTGPFDQPQHF.

This chain links TRBV2 with TRBJ2-1; TRBD1 matches at 8 bases. The CDR3 covers 16 residues. Germline V gene data show CDR1 as SNHLY and CDR2 as FYNNEI. V lost 6 bases to trimming and J lost 3 bases; unmatched junction nucleotides: 10. The CDR3 is CASRRTGPGLYNEQFF. CDR3 coding DNA: TGTGCCAGCAGGCGGACAGGGCCCGGGCTCTACAATGAGCAGTTCTTC.

The V gene is TRBV5-8, the J gene TRBJ2-7; a possible D gene is TRBD1 (6 bases). The germline V and J ends were trimmed by 4 bases and 1 base, with 15 bases remaining between them. Germline-derived CDR1 and CDR2 are SGHTS and YDEGEE. The CDR3 is 15 amino acids. The CDR3 region has the DNA TGTGCCAGCAGCCTGACAGGAGCTGTTTCCTACGAGCAGTACTTC. This translates into CASSLTGAVSYEQYF.

The chain is built from TRBV6-5 and TRBJ1-1; no clear D. The V and J ends lost 2 bases and 6 bases respectively, with 16 bases between them. CDR1 is MNHEY, CDR2 SVGAGI, per germline. The CDR3 has 15 residues. The CDR3 DNA follows: TGTGCCAGCAGTTACCCCCTTAAGGGAGGCCCTGAAGCTTTCTTT. This codes for CASSYPLKGGPEAFF.

V is TRBV5-8 and J is TRBJ1-2, with 9 bases fitting TRBD1. With 4 bases clipped from V and 3 bases from J, the junction kept 7 bases outside the gene matches. The germline gives CDR1 SGHTS, CDR2 YDEGEE. This CDR3 comprises 15 residues. In DNA form, the CDR3 reads TGTGCCAGCAGCCAAGGGGACAGGGAATACTATGGCTACACCTTC. Its protein product is CASSQGDREYYGYTF. Based on the CDR3 plus reference TRBV5-8 and TRBJ1-2, the full variable domain is EAGVTQSPTHLIKTRGQQATLRCSPISGHTSVYWYQQALGLGLQFLLWYDEGEERNRGNFPPRFSGRQFPNYSSELNVNALELEDSALYLCASSQGDREYYGYTFGSGTRLTVV.

V usage is TRBV7-8 and J usage is TRBJ1-4, with unresolved D. V was cut by 5 bases and J by 4 bases, with 11 bases left in between. Germline loops: CDR1 SGHVS, CDR2 FQNEAQ. The CDR3 loop spans 14 amino acids. In nucleotides, the CDR3 is TGTGCCAGCAGCCAGAGGGATCTTAATGAAAAACTGTTTTTT. Amino acid sequence: CASSQRDLNEKLFF.

The J gene is TRBJ1-5, the V gene TRBV28, with D unclear. From germline, CDR1 is MDHEN and CDR2 SYDVKM. The V end lost 2 bases, the J end lost 0 bases, and 8 bases lay between the germline ends. The CDR3 is made up of 15 amino acids. In nucleotides, the CDR3 is TGTGCCAGCAGTTTAGCCTCGGGTAGCAATCAGCCCCAGCATTTT. Translating gives CASSLASGSNQPQHF. Variable domain in full (rest from reference TRBV28 and TRBJ1-5): DVKVTQSSRYLVKRTGEKVFLECVQDMDHENMFWYRQDPGLGLRLIYFSYDVKMKEKGDIPEGYSVSREKKERFSLILESASTNQTSMYLCASSLASGSNQPQHFGDGTRLSIL.